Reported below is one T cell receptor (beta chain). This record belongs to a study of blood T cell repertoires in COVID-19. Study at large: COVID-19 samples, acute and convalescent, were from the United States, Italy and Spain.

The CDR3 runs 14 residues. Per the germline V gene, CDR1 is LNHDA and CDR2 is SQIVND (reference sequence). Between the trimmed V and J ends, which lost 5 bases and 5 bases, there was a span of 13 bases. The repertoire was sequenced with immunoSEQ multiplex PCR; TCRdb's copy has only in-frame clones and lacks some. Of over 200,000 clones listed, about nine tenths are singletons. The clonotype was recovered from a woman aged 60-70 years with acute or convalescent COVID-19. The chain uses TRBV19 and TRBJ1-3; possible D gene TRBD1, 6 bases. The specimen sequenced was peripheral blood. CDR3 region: CASSHQGSRNTIYF. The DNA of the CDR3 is TGTGCCAGTAGTCACCAGGGGTCTCGAAACACCATATATTTT.